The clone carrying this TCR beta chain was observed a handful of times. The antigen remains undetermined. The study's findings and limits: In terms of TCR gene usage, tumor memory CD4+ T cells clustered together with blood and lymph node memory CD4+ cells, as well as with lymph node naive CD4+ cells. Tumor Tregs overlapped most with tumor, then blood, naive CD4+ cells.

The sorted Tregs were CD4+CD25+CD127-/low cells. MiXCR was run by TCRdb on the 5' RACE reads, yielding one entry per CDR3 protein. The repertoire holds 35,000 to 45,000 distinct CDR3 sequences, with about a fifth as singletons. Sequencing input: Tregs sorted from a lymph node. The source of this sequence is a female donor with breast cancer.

The CDR3 DNA is TGTGCCAGCAGCTTCGGGGACACTGAAGCTTTCTTT. This encodes CASSFGDTEAFF. This chain links TRBV7-9 with TRBJ1-1; D remains ambiguous. There are 12 residues in the CDR3. V dropped 3 bases and J dropped 3 bases, with 5 bases sitting between them. Germline V lookup: CDR1 SEHNR, CDR2 FQNEAQ (reference sequence).